The clone carrying this T cell receptor (beta chain) appeared a few times. This specimen belongs to a study of blood T cell repertoires in COVID-19. Study-wide background: From T cells, B-cell-depleted T cells, or PBMCs came the material, which was cDNA or gDNA.

The CDR3 is 13 amino acids. Germline CDR1 is SGHTA and CDR2 is FQGTGA. Trimming cost V 6 bases and J 4 bases, with 12 bases left between them. Original processing methods: It was from reference gene primer amplification that nucleated cell counts were estimated. The repertoire was sequenced with immunoSEQ multiplex PCR; TCRdb's copy has only in-frame clones and lacks some. Clonal size and the V and J genes are those of that table, whereas D and trimming came from the DNA. Among about 480,000 clones listed, around 89% were seen once. The sequence derives from a woman in her 30s with acute or convalescent COVID-19. This rearrangement joins TRBV7-3 to TRBJ1-1; D might be TRBD1 (6 bases). The sample consisted of peripheral blood. The CDR3 region is CASSSTGRTEAFF. CDR3 DNA sequence: TGTGCCAGCAGTTCGACAGGCCGCACTGAAGCTTTCTTT. The full variable domain, completed using reference TRBV7-3 and TRBJ1-1, is GAGVSQTPSNKVTEKGKYVELRCDPISGHTALYWYRQSLGQGPEFLIYFQGTGAADDSGLPNDRFFAVRPEGSVSTLKIQRTERGDSAVYLCASSSTGRTEAFFGQGTRLTVV.